This T cell receptor (beta chain) emerged from a study of T-cell memory formation after mild COVID-19. Study observations and caveats: Prior to infection, memory already included some responding clones, suggesting cross-reactive memory joined. Researchers report contracting CD4+ clones mostly in CM and EM, with CD8+ clones in EMRA. A balance of CD4 and CD8 characterized clones contracting day 15 to 85, whereas later expanders leaned CD4+.

V was shortened by 6 bases and J by 5 bases, with 13 bases between the two germline ends. This CDR3 is built from 13 residues. From the 5' RACE reads, TCRdb called clonotypes with MiXCR, one entry per CDR3 protein. The sample carries about 130,000 distinct CDR3 sequences, approximately 25% recorded once. Of note for this clonotype: Its antigen is not known.

V gene TRBV12-3 or TRBV12-4 combines with J gene TRBJ2-5; possible D gene TRBD2, 6 bases. The sample was PBMCs or a T cell subset sorted from them (not recorded which). The TCR originated in an adult woman who had mild COVID-19 (a few samples of this study predate the infection). Cell type and time point are not known. CDR3 region: CASSRELYETQYF. DNA of the CDR3: TGTGCCAGCAGCCGGGAGCTTTATGAGACCCAGTACTTC.